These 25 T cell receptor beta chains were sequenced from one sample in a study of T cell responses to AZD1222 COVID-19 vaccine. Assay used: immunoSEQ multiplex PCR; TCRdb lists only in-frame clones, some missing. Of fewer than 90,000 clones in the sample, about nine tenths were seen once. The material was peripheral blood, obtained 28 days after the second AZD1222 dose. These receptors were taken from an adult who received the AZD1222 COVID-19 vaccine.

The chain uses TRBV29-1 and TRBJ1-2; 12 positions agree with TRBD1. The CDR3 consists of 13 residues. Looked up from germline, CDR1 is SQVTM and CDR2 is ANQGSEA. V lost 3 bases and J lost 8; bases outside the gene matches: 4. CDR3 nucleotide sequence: TGCAGCGTTGAGGGACAGGGGGCTTGGGGCTACACCTTC. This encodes CSVEGQGAWGYTF. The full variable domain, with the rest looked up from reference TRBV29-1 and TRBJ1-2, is SAVISQKPSRDICQRGTSLTIQCQVDSQVTMMFWYRQQPGQSLTLIATANQGSEATYESGFVIDKFPISRPNLTFSTLTVSNMSPEDSSIYLCSVEGQGAWGYTFGSGTRLTVV.

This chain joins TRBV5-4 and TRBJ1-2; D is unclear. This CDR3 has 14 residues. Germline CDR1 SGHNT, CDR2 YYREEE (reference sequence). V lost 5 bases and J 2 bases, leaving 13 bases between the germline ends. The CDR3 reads CASSEGQGNYGYTF. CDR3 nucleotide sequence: TGTGCCAGCAGTGAGGGCCAAGGGAACTATGGCTACACCTTC.

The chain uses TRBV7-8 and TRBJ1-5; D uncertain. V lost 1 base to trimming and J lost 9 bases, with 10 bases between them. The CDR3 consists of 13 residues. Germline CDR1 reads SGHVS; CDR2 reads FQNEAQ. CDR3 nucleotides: TGTGCCAGCAGCTTAGGGGCCCTGGGGCCCCAGCATTTT. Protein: CASSLGALGPQHF.

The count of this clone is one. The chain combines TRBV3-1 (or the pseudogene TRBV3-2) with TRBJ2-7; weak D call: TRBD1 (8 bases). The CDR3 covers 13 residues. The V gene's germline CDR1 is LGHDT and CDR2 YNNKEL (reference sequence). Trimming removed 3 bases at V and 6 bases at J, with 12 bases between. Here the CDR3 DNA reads TGTGCCAGCAGCCAGAACAGGGGGGGCGAGCAGTACTTC. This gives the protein CASSQNRGGEQYF.

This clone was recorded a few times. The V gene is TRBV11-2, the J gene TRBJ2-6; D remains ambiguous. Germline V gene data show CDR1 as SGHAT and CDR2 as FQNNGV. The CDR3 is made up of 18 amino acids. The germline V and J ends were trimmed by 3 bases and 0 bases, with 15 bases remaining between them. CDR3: CASSLSGVSASGANVLTF. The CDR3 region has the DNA TGTGCCAGCAGCTTGTCGGGTGTGTCCGCCTCTGGGGCCAACGTCCTGACTTTC.

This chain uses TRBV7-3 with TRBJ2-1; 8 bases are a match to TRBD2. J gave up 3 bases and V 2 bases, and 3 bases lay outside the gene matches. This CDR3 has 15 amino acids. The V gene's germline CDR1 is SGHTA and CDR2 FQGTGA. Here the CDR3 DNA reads TGTGCCAGCAGCTTACTAGCGGGCCTCTACAATGAGCAGTTCTTC. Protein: CASSLLAGLYNEQFF.

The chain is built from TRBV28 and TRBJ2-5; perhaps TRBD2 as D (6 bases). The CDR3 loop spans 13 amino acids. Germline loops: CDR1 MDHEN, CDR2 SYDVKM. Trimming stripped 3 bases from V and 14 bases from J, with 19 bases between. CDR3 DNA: TGTGCCAGCAGTTTCGGAGGGGACCTGCCCTTCTACTTC. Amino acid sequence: CASSFGGDLPFYF.

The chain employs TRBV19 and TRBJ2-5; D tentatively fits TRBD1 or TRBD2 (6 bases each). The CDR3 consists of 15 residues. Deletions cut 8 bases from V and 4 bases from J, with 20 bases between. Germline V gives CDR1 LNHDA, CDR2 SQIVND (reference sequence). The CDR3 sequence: CASRQGPGARETQYF. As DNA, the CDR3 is TGTGCCAGTCGTCAAGGTCCGGGGGCTAGAGAGACCCAGTACTTC.

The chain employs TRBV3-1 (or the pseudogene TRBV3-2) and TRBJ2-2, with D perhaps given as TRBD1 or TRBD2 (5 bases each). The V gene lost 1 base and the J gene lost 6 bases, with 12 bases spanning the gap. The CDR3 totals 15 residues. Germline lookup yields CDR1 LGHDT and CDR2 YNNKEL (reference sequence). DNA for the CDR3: TGTGCCAGCAGCCAAGTGGGGGATACGTCCGGGGAGCTGTTTTTT. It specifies CASSQVGDTSGELFF.

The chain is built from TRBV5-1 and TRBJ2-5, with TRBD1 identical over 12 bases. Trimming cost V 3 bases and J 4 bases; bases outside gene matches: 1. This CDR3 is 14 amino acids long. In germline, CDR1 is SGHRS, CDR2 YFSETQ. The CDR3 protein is CASSWDRGRETQYF. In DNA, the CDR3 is TGCGCCAGCAGCTGGGACAGGGGGCGAGAGACCCAGTACTTC.

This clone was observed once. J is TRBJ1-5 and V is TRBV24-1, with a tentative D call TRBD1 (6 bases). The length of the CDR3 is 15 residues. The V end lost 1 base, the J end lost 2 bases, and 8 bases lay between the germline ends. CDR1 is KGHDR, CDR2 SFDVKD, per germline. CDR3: CATSDLQGGNQPQHF. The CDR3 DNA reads TGTGCCACCAGTGATTTACAGGGAGGCAATCAGCCCCAGCATTTT.

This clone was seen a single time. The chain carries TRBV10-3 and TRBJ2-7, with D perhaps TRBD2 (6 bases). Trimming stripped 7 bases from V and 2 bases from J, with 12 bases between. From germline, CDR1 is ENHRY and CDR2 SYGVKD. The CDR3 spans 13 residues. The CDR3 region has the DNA TGTGCCATCAAGCAAGCGGGTGCCTACGAGCAGTACTTC. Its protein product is CAIKQAGAYEQYF.

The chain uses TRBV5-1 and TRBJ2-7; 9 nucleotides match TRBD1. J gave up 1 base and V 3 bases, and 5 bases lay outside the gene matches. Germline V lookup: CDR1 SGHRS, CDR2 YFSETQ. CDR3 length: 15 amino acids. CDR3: CASSSPGQGSYEQYF. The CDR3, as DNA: TGCGCCAGCAGCTCACCGGGACAGGGTTCCTACGAGCAGTACTTC.

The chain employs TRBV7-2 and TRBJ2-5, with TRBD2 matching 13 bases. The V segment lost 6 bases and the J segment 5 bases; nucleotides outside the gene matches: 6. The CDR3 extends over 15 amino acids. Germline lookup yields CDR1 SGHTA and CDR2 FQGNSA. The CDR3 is CASRPGLAGLETQYF. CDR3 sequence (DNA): TGTGCCAGCAGGCCGGGACTAGCGGGGTTGGAGACCCAGTACTTC.

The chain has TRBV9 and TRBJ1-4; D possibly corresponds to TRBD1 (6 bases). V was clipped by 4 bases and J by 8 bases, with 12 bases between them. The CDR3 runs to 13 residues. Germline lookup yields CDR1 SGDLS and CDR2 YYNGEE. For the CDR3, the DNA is TGTGCCAGCAGCTCGGGGGCTGGGGAAAAACTGTTTTTT. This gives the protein CASSSGAGEKLFF.

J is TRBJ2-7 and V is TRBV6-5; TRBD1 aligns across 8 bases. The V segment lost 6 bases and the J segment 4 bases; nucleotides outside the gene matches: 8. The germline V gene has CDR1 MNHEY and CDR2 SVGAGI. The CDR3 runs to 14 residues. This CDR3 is CASRDREERYEQYF. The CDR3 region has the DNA TGTGCCAGCAGGGACAGGGAAGAGAGGTACGAGCAGTACTTC.

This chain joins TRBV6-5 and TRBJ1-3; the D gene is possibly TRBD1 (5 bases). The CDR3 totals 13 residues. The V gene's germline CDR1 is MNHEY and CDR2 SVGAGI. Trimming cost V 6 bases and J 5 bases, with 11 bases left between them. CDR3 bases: TGTGCCAGCAGAGGGGTCGGGAGAAACACCATATATTTT. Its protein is CASRGVGRNTIYF.

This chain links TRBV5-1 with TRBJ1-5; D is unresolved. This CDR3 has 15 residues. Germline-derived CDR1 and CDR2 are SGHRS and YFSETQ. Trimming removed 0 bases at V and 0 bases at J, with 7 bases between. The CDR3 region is CASSLGELSNQPQHF. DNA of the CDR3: TGCGCCAGCAGCTTGGGGGAGCTTAGCAATCAGCCCCAGCATTTT.

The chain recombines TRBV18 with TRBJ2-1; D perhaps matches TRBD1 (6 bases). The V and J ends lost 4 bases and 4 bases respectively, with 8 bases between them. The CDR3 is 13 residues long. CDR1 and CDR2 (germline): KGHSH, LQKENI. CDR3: CASSLGGYNEQFF. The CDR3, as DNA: TGTGCCAGCTCACTAGGGGGTTACAATGAGCAGTTCTTC.

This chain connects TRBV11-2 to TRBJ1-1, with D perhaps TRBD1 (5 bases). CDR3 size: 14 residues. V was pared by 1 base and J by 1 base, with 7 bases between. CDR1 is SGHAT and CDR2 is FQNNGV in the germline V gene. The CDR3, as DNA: TGTGCCAGCAGCTTAGTTGGGGGGAACACTGAAGCTTTCTTT. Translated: CASSLVGGNTEAFF.

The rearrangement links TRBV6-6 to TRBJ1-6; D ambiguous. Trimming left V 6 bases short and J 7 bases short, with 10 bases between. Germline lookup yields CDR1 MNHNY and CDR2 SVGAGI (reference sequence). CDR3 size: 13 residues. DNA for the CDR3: TGTGCCAGCAGAGGAGGGTTCAATTCACCCCTCCACTTT. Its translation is CASRGGFNSPLHF.

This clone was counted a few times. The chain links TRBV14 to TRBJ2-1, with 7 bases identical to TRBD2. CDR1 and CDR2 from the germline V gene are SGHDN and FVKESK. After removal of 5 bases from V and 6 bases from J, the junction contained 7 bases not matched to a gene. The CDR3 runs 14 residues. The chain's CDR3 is CASSIGLVPNEQFF. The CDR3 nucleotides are TGTGCCAGCAGCATCGGACTAGTACCCAATGAGCAGTTCTTC.

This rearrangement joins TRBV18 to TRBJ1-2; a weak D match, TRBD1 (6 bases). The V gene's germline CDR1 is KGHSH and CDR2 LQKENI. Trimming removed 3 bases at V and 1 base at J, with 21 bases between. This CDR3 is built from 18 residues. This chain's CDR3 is CASSPSTGLLGHNYGYTF. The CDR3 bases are TGTGCCAGCTCACCCTCAACAGGTCTGTTGGGACATAACTATGGCTACACCTTC.

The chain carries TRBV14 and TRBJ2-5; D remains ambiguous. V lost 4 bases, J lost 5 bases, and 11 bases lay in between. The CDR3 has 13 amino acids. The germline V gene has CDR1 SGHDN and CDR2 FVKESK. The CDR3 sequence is CASSRDKVETQYF. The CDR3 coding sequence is TGTGCCAGCAGCCGCGACAAGGTGGAGACCCAGTACTTC. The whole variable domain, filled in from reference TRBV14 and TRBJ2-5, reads EAGVTQFPSHSVIEKGQTVTLRCDPISGHDNLYWYRRVMGKEIKFLLHFVKESKQDESGMPNNRFLAERTGGTYSTLKVQPAELEDSGVYFCASSRDKVETQYFGPGTRLLVL.

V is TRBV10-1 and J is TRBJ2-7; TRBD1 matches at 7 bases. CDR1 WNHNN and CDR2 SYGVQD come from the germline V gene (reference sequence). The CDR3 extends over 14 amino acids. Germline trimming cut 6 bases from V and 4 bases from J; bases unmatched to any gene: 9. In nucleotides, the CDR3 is TGCGCCAGCAGCAACGGACAGGCCTTGTACGAGCAGTACTTC. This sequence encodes CASSNGQALYEQYF.